This TCR beta chain is drawn from a study of blood T cell repertoires in COVID-19. Overall study context: Samples taken during acute and convalescent COVID-19 were collected in the United States, Italy and Spain.

Source study methods: Estimates of nucleated cell counts were drawn from the amplification of reference gene primers. TCRdb keeps only in-frame clones here, not all; method: immunoSEQ multiplex PCR. V and J calls and clone size come straight from that table; D and trimming were deduced from the DNA. The data hold about 77,000 clones, with around three quarters observed a single time. In germline, CDR1 is SGHKS, CDR2 YYEKEE (reference sequence). CDR3 length equals 14 residues. Trimming cost V 1 base and J 4 bases; bases outside gene matches: 5. This chain joins TRBV5-5 and TRBJ2-7; 7 bases are a match to TRBD2. The sequence was obtained from a woman between 65 and 79 years old with acute or convalescent COVID-19. Sequences were obtained from peripheral blood. The CDR3 DNA follows: TGTGCCAGCAGCTTGTCCGGGACTATATACGAGCAGTACTTC. It codes for CASSLSGTIYEQYF. The full variable domain, its missing parts supplied by reference TRBV5-5 and TRBJ2-7, is DAGVTQSPTHLIKTRGQQVTLRCSPISGHKSVSWYQQVLGQGPQFIFQYYEKEERGRGNFPDRFSARQFPNYSSELNVNALLLGDSALYLCASSLSGTIYEQYFGPGTRLTVT.